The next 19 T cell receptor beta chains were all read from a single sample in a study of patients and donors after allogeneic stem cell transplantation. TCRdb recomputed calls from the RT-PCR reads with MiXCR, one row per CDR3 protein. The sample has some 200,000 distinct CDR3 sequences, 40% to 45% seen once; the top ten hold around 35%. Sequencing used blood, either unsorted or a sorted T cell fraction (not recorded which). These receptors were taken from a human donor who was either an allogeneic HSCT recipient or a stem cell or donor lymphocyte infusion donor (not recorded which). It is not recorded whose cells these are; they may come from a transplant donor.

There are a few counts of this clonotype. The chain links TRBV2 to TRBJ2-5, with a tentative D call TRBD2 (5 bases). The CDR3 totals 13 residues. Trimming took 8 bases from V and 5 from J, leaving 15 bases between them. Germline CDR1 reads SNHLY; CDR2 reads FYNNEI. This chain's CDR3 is CASGGLIGETQYF. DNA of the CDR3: TGTGCCAGCGGCGGACTCATAGGGGAGACCCAGTACTTC. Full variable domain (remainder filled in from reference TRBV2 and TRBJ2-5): EPEVTQTPSHQVTQMGQEVILRCVPISNHLYFYWYRQILGQKVEFLVSFYNNEISEKSEIFDDQFSVERPDGSNFTLKIRSTKLEDSAMYFCASGGLIGETQYFGPGTRLLVL.

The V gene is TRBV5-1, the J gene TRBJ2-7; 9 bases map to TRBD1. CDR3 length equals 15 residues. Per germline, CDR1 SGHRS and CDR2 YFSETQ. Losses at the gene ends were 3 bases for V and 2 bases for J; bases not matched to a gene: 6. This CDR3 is CASSYDRGSPYEQYF. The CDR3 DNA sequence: TGCGCCAGCAGCTACGACAGGGGGAGCCCCTACGAGCAGTACTTC.

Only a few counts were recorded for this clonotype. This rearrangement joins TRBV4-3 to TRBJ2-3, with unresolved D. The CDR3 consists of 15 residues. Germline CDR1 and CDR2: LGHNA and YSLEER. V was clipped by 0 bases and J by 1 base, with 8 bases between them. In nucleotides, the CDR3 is TGCGCCAGCAGCCAAGATCTCGTAGGCACAGATACGCAGTATTTT. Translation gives CASSQDLVGTDTQYF.

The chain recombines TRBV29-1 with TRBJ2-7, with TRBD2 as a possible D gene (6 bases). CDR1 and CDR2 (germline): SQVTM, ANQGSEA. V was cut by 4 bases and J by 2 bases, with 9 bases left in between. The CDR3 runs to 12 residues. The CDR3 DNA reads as TGCAGCGTTGGTTGGACTACCTACGAGCAGTACTTC. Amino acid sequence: CSVGWTTYEQYF.

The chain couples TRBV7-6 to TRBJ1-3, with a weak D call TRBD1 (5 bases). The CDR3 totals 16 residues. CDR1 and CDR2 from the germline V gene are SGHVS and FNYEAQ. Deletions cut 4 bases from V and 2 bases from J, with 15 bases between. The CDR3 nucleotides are TGTGCCAGCAGCTATGAGGTGGGGGAGGCTGGAAACACCATATATTTT. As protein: CASSYEVGEAGNTIYF.

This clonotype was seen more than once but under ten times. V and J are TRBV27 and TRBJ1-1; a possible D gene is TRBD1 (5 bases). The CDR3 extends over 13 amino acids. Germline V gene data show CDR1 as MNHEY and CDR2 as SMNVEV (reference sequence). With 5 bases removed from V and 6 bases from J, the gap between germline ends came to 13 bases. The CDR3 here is CASSPTRVSEAFF. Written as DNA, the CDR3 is TGTGCCAGCAGTCCTACCAGGGTATCTGAAGCTTTCTTT.

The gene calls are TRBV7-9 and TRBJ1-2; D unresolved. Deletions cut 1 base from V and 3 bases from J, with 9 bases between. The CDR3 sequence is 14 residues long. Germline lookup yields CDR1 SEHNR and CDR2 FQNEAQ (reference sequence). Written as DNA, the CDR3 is TGTGCCAGCAGCTTAGGGGGAGTGGACTATGGCTACACCTTC. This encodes CASSLGGVDYGYTF.

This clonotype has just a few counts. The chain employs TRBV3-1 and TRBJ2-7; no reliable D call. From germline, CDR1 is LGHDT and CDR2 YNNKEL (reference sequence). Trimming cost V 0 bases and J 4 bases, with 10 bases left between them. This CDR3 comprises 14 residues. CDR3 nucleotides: TGTGCCAGCAGCCAAGATGGGGTCGGGTACGAGCAGTACTTC. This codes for CASSQDGVGYEQYF.

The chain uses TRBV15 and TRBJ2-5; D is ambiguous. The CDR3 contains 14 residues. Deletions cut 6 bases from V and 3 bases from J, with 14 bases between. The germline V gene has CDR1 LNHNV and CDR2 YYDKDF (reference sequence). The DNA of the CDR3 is TGTGCCACCAGTAAAGGGAATCAAGAAGAGACCCAGTACTTC. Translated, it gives CATSKGNQEETQYF.

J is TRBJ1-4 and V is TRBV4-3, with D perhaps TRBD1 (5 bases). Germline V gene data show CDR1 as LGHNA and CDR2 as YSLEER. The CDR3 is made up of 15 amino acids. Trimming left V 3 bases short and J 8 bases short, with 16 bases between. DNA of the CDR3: TGCGCCAGCAGCCAGGACCAGGGATCAGGCGAAAAACTGTTTTTT. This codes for CASSQDQGSGEKLFF.

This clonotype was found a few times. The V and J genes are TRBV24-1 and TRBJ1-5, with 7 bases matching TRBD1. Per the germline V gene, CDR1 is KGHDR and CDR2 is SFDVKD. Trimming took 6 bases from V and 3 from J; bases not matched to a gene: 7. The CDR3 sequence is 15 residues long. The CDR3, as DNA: TGTGCCACCAGTTCTAAGGACAGGTCCAATCAGCCCCAGCATTTT. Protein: CATSSKDRSNQPQHF.

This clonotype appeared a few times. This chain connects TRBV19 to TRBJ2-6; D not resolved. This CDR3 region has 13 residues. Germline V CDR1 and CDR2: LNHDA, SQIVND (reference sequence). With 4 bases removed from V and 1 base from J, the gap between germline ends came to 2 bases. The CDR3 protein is CASSTSGANVLTF. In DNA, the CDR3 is TGTGCCAGTAGTACATCTGGGGCCAACGTCCTGACTTTC.

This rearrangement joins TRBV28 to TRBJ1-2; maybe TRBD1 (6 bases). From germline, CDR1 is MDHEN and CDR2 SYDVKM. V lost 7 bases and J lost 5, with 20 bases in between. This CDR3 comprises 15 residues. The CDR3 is CASTVPGGPGYGYTF. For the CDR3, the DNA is TGTGCCAGCACCGTCCCCGGGGGCCCAGGGTATGGCTACACCTTC.

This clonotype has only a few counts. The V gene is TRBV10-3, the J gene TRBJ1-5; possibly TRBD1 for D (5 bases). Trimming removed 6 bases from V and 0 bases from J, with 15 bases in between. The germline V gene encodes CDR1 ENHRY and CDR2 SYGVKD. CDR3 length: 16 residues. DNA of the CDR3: TGTGCCATCAGCCCAGGGACGGGTTATAGCAATCAGCCCCAGCATTTT. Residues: CAISPGTGYSNQPQHF.

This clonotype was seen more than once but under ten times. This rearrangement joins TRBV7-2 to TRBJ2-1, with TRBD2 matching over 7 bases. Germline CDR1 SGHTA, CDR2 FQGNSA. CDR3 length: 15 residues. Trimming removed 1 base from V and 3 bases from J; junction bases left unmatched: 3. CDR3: CASSLVSGDYNEQFF. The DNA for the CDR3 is TGTGCCAGCAGCTTAGTCAGCGGGGACTACAATGAGCAGTTCTTC.

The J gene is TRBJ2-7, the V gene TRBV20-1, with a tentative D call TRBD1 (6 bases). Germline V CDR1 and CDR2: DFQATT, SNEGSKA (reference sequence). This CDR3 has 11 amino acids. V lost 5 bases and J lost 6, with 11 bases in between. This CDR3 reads CSAYPRGEQYF. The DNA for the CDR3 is TGCAGTGCTTACCCCAGGGGCGAGCAGTACTTC.

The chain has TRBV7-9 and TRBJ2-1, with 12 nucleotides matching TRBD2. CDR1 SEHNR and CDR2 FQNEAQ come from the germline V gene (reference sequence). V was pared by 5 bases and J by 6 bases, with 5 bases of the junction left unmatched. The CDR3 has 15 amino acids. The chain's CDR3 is CASSRLAGATNEQFF. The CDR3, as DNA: TGTGCCAGCAGCCGACTAGCGGGAGCTACCAATGAGCAGTTCTTC.

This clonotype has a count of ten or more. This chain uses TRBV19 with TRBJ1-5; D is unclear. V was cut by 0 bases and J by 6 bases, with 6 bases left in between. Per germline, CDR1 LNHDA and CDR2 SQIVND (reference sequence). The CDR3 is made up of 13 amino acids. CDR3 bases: TGTGCCAGTAGTATAGATCCCGGTCAGCCCCAGCATTTT. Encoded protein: CASSIDPGQPQHF.

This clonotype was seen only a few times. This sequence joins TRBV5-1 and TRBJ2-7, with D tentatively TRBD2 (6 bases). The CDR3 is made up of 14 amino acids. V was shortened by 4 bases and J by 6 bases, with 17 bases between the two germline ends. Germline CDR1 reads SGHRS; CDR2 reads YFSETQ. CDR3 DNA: TGCGCCAGCAGCCCGGACACTAGCAAAGGCGAGCAGTACTTC. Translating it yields CASSPDTSKGEQYF.